The TCR beta chain under discussion was sequenced for a study of read filtering for tumor transcriptome and immune sequencing. There are many counts of this clonotype. From 400 to 450 ng of RNA, a library with molecular barcoded alpha/delta and beta/gamma adaptors was made. TCRdb re-analysed the reads in MiXCR, keeping a single row per CDR3 protein. The sample gives roughly 59,000 distinct CDR3 sequences, roughly 18% of which show up once; 11% is in the top ten. V trimming: 3 bases; J trimming: 3 bases; junction bases outside the gene matches: 16. Germline CDR1 and CDR2: MDHEN and SYDVKM. The length of the CDR3 is 18 residues.

Sequencing was done on a sample of a population of CD138-negative cells sorted from bone marrow. The J gene is TRBJ2-5, the V gene TRBV28, with 7 bases identical to TRBD1. The sequence was collected from a donor at least 40 years old with multiple myeloma. The CDR3: CASSFLWRTGGLKETQYF. The DNA for the CDR3 is TGTGCCAGCAGTTTCCTTTGGAGGACAGGAGGTCTTAAAGAGACCCAGTACTTC.